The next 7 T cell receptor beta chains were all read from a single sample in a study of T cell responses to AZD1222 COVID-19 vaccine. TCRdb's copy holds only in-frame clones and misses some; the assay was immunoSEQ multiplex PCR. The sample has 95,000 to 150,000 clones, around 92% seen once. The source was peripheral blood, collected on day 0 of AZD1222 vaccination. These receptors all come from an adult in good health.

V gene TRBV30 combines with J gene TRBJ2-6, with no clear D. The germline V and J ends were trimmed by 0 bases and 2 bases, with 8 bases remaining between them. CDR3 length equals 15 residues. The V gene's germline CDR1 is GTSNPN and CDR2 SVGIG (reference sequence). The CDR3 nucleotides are TGTGCCTGGAGTGTAGATCCAGCTGGGGCCAACGTCCTGACTTTC. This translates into CAWSVDPAGANVLTF.

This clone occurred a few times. The CDR3 bases are TGTGCCAGCAGCGTAGCCAGTCTCCAAAATAAGGATGAGCAGTTCTTC. The encoded protein is CASSVASLQNKDEQFF. The chain employs TRBV9 and TRBJ2-1; no clear D gene. Trimming took off 0 bases at V and 8 bases at J, with 18 bases between the two ends. The germline CDR1 and CDR2 sequences are SGDLS and YYNGEE. This CDR3 has 16 amino acids.

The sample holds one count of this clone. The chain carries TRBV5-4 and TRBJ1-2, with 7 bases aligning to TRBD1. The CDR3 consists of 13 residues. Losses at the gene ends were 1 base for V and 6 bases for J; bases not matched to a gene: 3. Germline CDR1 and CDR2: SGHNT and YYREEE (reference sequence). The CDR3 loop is CASSLPGTDGYTF. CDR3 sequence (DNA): TGTGCCAGCAGCTTGCCCGGGACAGATGGCTACACCTTC.

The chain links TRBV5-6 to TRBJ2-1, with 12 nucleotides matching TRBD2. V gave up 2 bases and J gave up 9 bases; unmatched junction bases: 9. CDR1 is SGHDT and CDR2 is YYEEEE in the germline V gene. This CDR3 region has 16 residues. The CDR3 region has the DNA TGTGCCAGCAGCTTACCAACTAGCGGGAGGAGGAGTGAGCAGTTCTTC. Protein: CASSLPTSGRRSEQFF.

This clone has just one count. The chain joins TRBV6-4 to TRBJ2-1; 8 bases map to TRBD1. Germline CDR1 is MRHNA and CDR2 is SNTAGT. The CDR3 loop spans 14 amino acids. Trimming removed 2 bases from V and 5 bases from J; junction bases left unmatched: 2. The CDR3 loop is CASSDGQGHNEQFF. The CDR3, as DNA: TGTGCCAGCAGTGACGGACAGGGACACAATGAGCAGTTCTTC.

The CDR3 bases are TGTGCCAGCAGCTTAGTGGTTTCGTCATACGAGCAGTACTTC. It translates to CASSLVVSSYEQYF. The rearrangement links TRBV11-2 to TRBJ2-7; no firm D call. V shed 1 base and J shed 4 bases, with 11 bases lying between them. This CDR3 contains 14 residues. Germline-derived CDR1 and CDR2 are SGHAT and FQNNGV.

The CDR3 coding sequence is TGTGCCACCAGTGGATATCTTCCCGGGGAGCTGTTTTTT. Translated: CATSGYLPGELFF. The chain recombines TRBV24-1 with TRBJ2-2; unclear D gene. CDR1 is KGHDR, CDR2 SFDVKD, per germline. V lost 5 bases and J lost 6, with 9 bases in between. The CDR3 spans 13 residues.